Each of the 19 T cell receptor beta chains below was sequenced from the same sample in a study of blood T cell repertoires in COVID-19. Using immunoSEQ multiplex PCR, the repertoire was profiled, and TCRdb retains in-frame clones only, with some absent. Of a few hundred thousand clones in the sample, around 82% were seen once. Source material: peripheral blood. The receptors were sampled from a human donor with COVID-19, enrolled during active disease. The donor label of this sample is uncertain.

The rearrangement joins TRBV10-1 to TRBJ2-1; 8 bases line up with TRBD2. The CDR3 contains 16 residues. Germline-derived CDR1 and CDR2 are WNHNN and SYGVQD (reference sequence). Trimming took 6 bases from V and 9 from J; bases not matched to a gene: 16. CDR3 in amino acids: CASSGDSGDALLEQFF. The CDR3 nucleotides read TGCGCCAGCAGCGGGGATAGCGGGGACGCCTTGCTTGAGCAGTTCTTC.

The chain employs TRBV2 and TRBJ2-7, with TRBD1 identical over 7 bases. J lost 1 base, V lost 8 bases, and 8 bases had no gene match. Germline V lookup: CDR1 SNHLY, CDR2 FYNNEI. The CDR3 sequence is 14 residues long. The CDR3 coding sequence is TGTGCCAGCGGGGGTCGGGACAGTTCCTACGAGCAGTACTTC. Protein product: CASGGRDSSYEQYF.

This sequence joins TRBV30 and TRBJ1-5; D is ambiguous. V lost 2 bases and J 2 bases, leaving 16 bases between the germline ends. Looked up from germline, CDR1 is GTSNPN and CDR2 is SVGIG (reference sequence). This CDR3 spans 16 amino acids. CDR3 coding DNA: TGTGCCTGGAGTAGACGGGGAGGGTACGGCAATCAGCCCCAGCATTTT. This gives the protein CAWSRRGGYGNQPQHF.

This clone appeared a few times. This chain links TRBV20-1 with TRBJ1-1; no clear D. The V end was cut by 6 bases, the J end by 5 bases, with 7 bases between. The CDR3 covers 10 residues. Germline assignment: CDR1 DFQATT and CDR2 SNEGSKA (reference sequence). The CDR3 protein is CSAEETEAFF. The CDR3, as DNA: TGCAGTGCGGAGGAGACTGAAGCTTTCTTT.

The chain uses TRBV5-1 and TRBJ1-4; 8 bases match TRBD1. CDR1 is SGHRS, CDR2 YFSETQ, per germline. Trimming took 4 bases from V and 5 from J; bases not matched to a gene: 16. The length of the CDR3 is 18 residues. The CDR3 spells CASSTGQGSFGGNEKLFF. The CDR3, as DNA: TGCGCCAGCAGCACCGGACAGGGCTCCTTCGGTGGGAATGAAAAACTGTTTTTT.

The chain recombines TRBV11-2 with TRBJ2-7; TRBD1 matches 7 bases. This CDR3 region has 15 residues. Germline CDR1 and CDR2: SGHAT and FQNNGV. The V and J ends lost 5 bases and 3 bases, in that order; junction bases with no gene match: 10. The DNA for the CDR3 is TGTGCCAGCAGCCTGAGGGGGCGCGGCGGCTACGAGCAGTACTTC. This sequence encodes CASSLRGRGGYEQYF.

The gene calls are TRBV29-1 and TRBJ1-1; tentatively, D is TRBD1 (6 bases). The V end lost 5 bases, the J end lost 0 bases, and 13 bases lay between the germline ends. CDR1 and CDR2 (germline): SQVTM, ANQGSEA. The CDR3 contains 14 residues. The CDR3 here is CSVYNRDLNTEAFF. Here the CDR3 DNA reads TGCAGCGTTTATAACAGGGACCTGAACACTGAAGCTTTCTTT.

The chain carries TRBV5-6 and TRBJ1-2, with D maybe TRBD1 (5 bases). Germline V CDR1 and CDR2: SGHDT, YYEEEE. CDR3 length: 13 amino acids. V lost 4 bases to trimming and J lost 2 bases, with 9 bases between them. CDR3 sequence (DNA): TGTGCCAGCAGCGGTCAGGGAAACTATGGCTACACCTTC. It specifies CASSGQGNYGYTF.

V gene TRBV24-1 combines with J gene TRBJ2-3; 11 positions match TRBD1. CDR3 length: 17 amino acids. Germline-derived CDR1 and CDR2 are KGHDR and SFDVKD. Unmatched junction bases numbered 6, after V lost 4 bases and J lost 1 base. This CDR3 reads CATSDFRTGGRTDTQYF. CDR3 DNA: TGTGCCACCAGTGACTTCCGGACAGGGGGCCGCACAGATACGCAGTATTTT.

This chain joins TRBV6-1 and TRBJ2-7; D possibly corresponds to TRBD2 (7 bases). This CDR3 contains 16 residues. Per germline, CDR1 MNHNS and CDR2 SASEGT. The V and J ends lost 2 bases and 0 bases respectively, with 14 bases between them. The CDR3 nucleotides read TGTGCCAGCAGTGAACTGGGGGGGCACTCCTCCTACGAGCAGTACTTC. This gives the protein CASSELGGHSSYEQYF.

The rearrangement joins TRBV7-8 to TRBJ1-5; perhaps TRBD1 as D (6 bases). This CDR3 is 22 amino acids long. V shed 5 bases and J shed 0 bases, with 32 bases lying between them. In germline, CDR1 is SGHVS, CDR2 FQNEAQ. CDR3 DNA: TGTGCCAGCAGCCTTTTCGGGGGGCTATTTACTCACCACAACTATAGCAATCAGCCCCAGCATTTT. This encodes CASSLFGGLFTHHNYSNQPQHF.

A single count supports this clone. The chain is built from TRBV7-3 and TRBJ1-2; a possible D gene is TRBD1 (6 bases). CDR1 is SGHTA and CDR2 is FQGTGA in the germline V gene. Trimming removed 6 bases at V and 5 bases at J, with 19 bases between. The CDR3 length is 15 residues. Here the CDR3 DNA reads TGTGCCAGCAGTTTACGAGGGGGATCGGGGTATGGCTACACCTTC. This codes for CASSLRGGSGYGYTF.

The genes are TRBV6-5 and TRBJ2-1, with 11 bases lining up with TRBD2. Germline CDR1 and CDR2: MNHEY and SVGAGI. The J segment lost 2 bases and the V segment lost 4 bases, leaving 4 bases of the junction unmatched. This CDR3 has 16 amino acids. The CDR3 nucleotides read TGTGCCAGCAGTTCACCGGGACTAGCGGCCTACAATGAGCAGTTCTTC. This translates into CASSSPGLAAYNEQFF.

The chain couples TRBV7-2 to TRBJ2-2, with 7 positions matching TRBD1. Germline CDR1 reads SGHTA; CDR2 reads FQGNSA. J lost 0 bases, V lost 5 bases, and 6 bases had no gene match. The CDR3 has 16 amino acids. The CDR3 region is CASSARQGPNTGELFF. Written as DNA, the CDR3 is TGTGCCAGCAGCGCGCGACAGGGACCGAACACCGGGGAGCTGTTTTTT.

With regard to this clone: The same CDR3 arises from other DNA sequences in this sample as well. CDR3 bases: TGTGCCAGCAGCTTAAACGGGGGTAGCACAGATACGCAGTATTTT. It yields the protein CASSLNGGSTDTQYF. The gene calls are TRBV7-3 and TRBJ2-3, with TRBD2 as a possible D gene (6 bases). This CDR3 has 15 amino acids. V lost 1 base, J lost 0 bases, and 8 bases lay in between. From germline, CDR1 is SGHTA and CDR2 FQGTGA.

This chain links TRBV3-1 (or the pseudogene TRBV3-2) with TRBJ2-5; no clear D gene. The CDR3 spans 15 residues. V was shortened by 1 base and J by 10 bases, with 19 bases between the two germline ends. Per the germline V gene, CDR1 is LGHDT and CDR2 is YNNKEL (reference sequence). In DNA form, the CDR3 reads TGTGCCAGCAGCCAAGTTTGGTCAGTAATCGAGGACCAGTACTTC. This translates into CASSQVWSVIEDQYF.

The J gene is TRBJ1-1, the V gene TRBV28; unclear D gene. Germline loops: CDR1 MDHEN, CDR2 SYDVKM. V lost 6 bases, J lost 3 bases, and 14 bases lay in between. The CDR3 runs to 14 residues. Here the CDR3 DNA reads TGTGCCAGCAGCCGTGTAGCTGTCGACACTGAAGCTTTCTTT. Translated, it gives CASSRVAVDTEAFF.

This chain joins TRBV10-2 and TRBJ1-1; D ambiguous. CDR1 is WSHSY and CDR2 is SAAADI in the germline V gene. Trimming stripped 0 bases from V and 4 bases from J, with 9 bases between. The length of the CDR3 is 14 residues. For the CDR3, the DNA is TGCGCCAGCAGTGAGTCTCCGAGAAGCACTGAAGCTTTCTTT. Translated: CASSESPRSTEAFF.

The gene calls are TRBV28 and TRBJ2-5; TRBD2 aligns across 10 bases. Trimming removed 4 bases from V and 2 bases from J; junction bases left unmatched: 7. CDR1 and CDR2 (germline): MDHEN, SYDVKM. The CDR3 spans 16 residues. DNA of the CDR3: TGTGCCAGCAGTTACTCCAGCGGGAGGGGGCAAGAGACCCAGTACTTC. Amino acids: CASSYSSGRGQETQYF.